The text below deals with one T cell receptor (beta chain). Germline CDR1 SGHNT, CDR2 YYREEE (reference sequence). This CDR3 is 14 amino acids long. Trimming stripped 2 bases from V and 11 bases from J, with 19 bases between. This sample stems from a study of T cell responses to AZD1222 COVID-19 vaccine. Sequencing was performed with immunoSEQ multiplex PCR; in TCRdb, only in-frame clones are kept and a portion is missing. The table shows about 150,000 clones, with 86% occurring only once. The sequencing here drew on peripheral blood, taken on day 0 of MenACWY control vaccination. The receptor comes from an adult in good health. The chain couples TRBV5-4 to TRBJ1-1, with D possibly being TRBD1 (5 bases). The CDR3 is CASSFPDQGKDAFF. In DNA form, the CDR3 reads TGTGCCAGCAGCTTCCCGGACCAGGGAAAAGACGCTTTCTTT.